Below, 10 T cell receptor beta chains from the same sample are listed, as sequenced in a study of shared clonotypes between healthy human individuals. The repertoire was sequenced with immunoSEQ multiplex PCR; TCRdb's copy has only in-frame clones and lacks some. The table lists 2 million to 2.5 million clones, approximately 95% of them singletons, with about 0.37% in the top ten. Material for sequencing was naive CD4+ T cells from PBMCs. Regarding subset: CD45RA+ positively selected. All receptors come from a young man in good health. Some clones in this sample may be carry-over from other donors' samples.

In its sample, this clone was seen once. J is TRBJ2-7 and V is TRBV6-1, with D perhaps matching TRBD1 or TRBD2 (5 bases each). V dropped 4 bases and J dropped 2 bases, with 15 bases sitting between them. Germline V lookup: CDR1 MNHNS, CDR2 SASEGT. This CDR3 has 15 amino acids. CDR3: CASSAGTLSTYEQYF. The CDR3 DNA is TGTGCCAGCAGTGCCGGGACCCTAAGTACCTACGAGCAGTACTTC.

Turning to this clone: One end of the junction does not line up with germline, which may come from a read error. V usage is TRBV10-2 and J usage is TRBJ1-3; TRBD1 matches at 8 bases. Germline lookup yields CDR1 WSHSY and CDR2 SAAADI. CDR3 size: 17 residues. The CDR3 sequence is CASSESTPGQAGNTIYF. The CDR3 DNA reads as TGCGCCAGCAGCGAGTCCACTCCGGGACAGGCTGGAAACACCATATATTTT.

The J gene is TRBJ2-7, the V gene TRBV6-5; 8 bases line up with TRBD1. The CDR3 spans 15 residues. V lost 10 bases and J lost 5; bases outside the gene matches: 16. CDR1 is MNHEY and CDR2 is SVGAGI in the germline V gene. The CDR3 DNA follows: TGTGCCACCACGCCGGACAGGGTGGGAGATAACGAGCAGTACTTC. Protein sequence: CATTPDRVGDNEQYF.

V is TRBV29-1 and J is TRBJ2-1, with 7 bases lining up with TRBD1. This CDR3 contains 13 residues. Looked up from germline, CDR1 is SQVTM and CDR2 is ANQGSEA. V lost 3 bases, J lost 4 bases, and 3 bases stayed unmatched. CDR3 sequence reads: CSVDLGQYNEQFF. The CDR3 nucleotides are TGCAGCGTTGATTTGGGACAGTACAATGAGCAGTTCTTC.

In regard to this clone: The sample carries other DNA sequences with the same CDR3. The gene calls are TRBV6-5 and TRBJ1-1; the match to TRBD1 covers 8 bases. This CDR3 is built from 14 residues. Germline V lookup: CDR1 MNHEY, CDR2 SVGAGI. V shed 6 bases, J shed 1 base, and the junction held 4 bases outside the gene matches. The CDR3 sequence is CASRGQGGNTEAFF. The CDR3 DNA sequence: TGTGCCAGCAGAGGACAGGGTGGGAACACTGAAGCTTTCTTT.

V is TRBV11-2 and J is TRBJ2-1, with D possibly matching TRBD2 (5 bases). CDR1 and CDR2 (germline): SGHAT, FQNNGV. V lost 3 bases and J 0 bases, leaving 9 bases between the germline ends. This CDR3 has 15 amino acids. Here the CDR3 reads CASSFSASSYNEQFF. The DNA of the CDR3 is TGTGCCAGCAGCTTTAGCGCGAGCTCCTACAATGAGCAGTTCTTC.

As concerns this clone: The sample carries other DNA sequences with the same CDR3. The rearrangement joins TRBV6-5 to TRBJ2-3, with D uncertain. The ends were cut back, 0 bases at V and 0 bases at J, with 7 bases in the middle. Germline CDR1 is MNHEY and CDR2 is SVGAGI. CDR3 size: 15 residues. CDR3 sequence reads: CASSYSNPSTDTQYF. DNA of the CDR3: TGTGCCAGCAGTTACTCCAATCCGAGCACAGATACGCAGTATTTT.

The CDR3 is CASSRPGANTGELFF. The CDR3 DNA follows: TGTGCCAGCAGTCGACCGGGGGCGAACACCGGGGAGCTGTTTTTT. The rearrangement links TRBV28 to TRBJ2-2; a weak D match, TRBD2 (6 bases). V lost 5 bases and J lost 0, with 10 bases in between. The CDR3 length is 15 residues. CDR1 is MDHEN, CDR2 SYDVKM, per germline.

V is TRBV29-1 and J is TRBJ1-1; 8 bases fit TRBD1. V gave up 6 bases and J gave up 4 bases; unmatched junction bases: 10. The CDR3 is made up of 14 amino acids. CDR1 and CDR2 from the germline V gene are SQVTM and ANQGSEA. In nucleotides, the CDR3 is TGCAGCGTGTCGGGCAGGGGGCTTGTCACTGAAGCTTTCTTT. As protein: CSVSGRGLVTEAFF. The full variable domain, with the rest looked up from reference TRBV29-1 and TRBJ1-1, is SAVISQKPSRDICQRGTSLTIQCQVDSQVTMMFWYRQQPGQSLTLIATANQGSEATYESGFVIDKFPISRPNLTFSTLTVSNMSPEDSSIYLCSVSGRGLVTEAFFGQGTRLTVV.

V is TRBV4-3 and J is TRBJ2-7; D gene uncertain. This CDR3 has 15 amino acids. Germline V gene sequence: CDR1 LGHNA, CDR2 YSLEER. With 2 bases removed from V and 3 bases from J, the gap between germline ends came to 14 bases. The CDR3 is CASSQNLGPLYEQYF. The CDR3 DNA reads TGCGCCAGCAGCCAAAATCTCGGACCGCTCTACGAGCAGTACTTC.